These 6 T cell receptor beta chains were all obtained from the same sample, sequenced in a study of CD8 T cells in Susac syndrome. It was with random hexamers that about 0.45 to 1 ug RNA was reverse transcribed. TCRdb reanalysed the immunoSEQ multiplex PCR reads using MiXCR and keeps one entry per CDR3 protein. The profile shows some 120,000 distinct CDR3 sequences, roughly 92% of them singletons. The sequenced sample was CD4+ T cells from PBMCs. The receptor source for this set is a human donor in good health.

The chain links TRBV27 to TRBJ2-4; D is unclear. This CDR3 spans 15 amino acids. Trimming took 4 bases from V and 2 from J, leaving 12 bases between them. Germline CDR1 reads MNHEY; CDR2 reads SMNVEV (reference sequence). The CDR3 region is CASSSWGSPKNIQYF. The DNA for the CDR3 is TGTGCCAGCAGTTCTTGGGGATCGCCCAAAAACATTCAGTACTTC.

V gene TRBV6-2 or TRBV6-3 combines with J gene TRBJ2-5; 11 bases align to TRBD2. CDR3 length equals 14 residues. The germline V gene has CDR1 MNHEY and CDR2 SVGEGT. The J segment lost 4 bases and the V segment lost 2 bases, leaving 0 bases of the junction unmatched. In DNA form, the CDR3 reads TGTGCCAGCAGTTACGGACTAGCGGGAGAGACCCAGTACTTC. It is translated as CASSYGLAGETQYF.

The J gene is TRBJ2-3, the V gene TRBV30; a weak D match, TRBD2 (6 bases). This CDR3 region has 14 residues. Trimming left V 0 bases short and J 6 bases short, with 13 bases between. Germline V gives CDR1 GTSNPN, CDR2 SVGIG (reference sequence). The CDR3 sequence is CAWSVLGSPDTQYF. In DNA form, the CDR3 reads TGTGCCTGGAGTGTACTCGGGAGTCCCGATACGCAGTATTTT. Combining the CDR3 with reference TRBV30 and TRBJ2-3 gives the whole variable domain SQTIHQWPATLVQPVGSPLSLECTVEGTSNPNLYWYRQAAGRGLQLLFYSVGIGQISSEVPQNLSASRPQDRQFILSSKKLLLSDSGFYLCAWSVLGSPDTQYFGPGTRLTVL.

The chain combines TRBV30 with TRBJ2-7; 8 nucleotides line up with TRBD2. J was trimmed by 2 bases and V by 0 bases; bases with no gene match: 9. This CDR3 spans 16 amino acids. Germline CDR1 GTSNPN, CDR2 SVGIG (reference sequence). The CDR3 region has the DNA TGTGCCTGGAGTGTACGGGGGGGATGGGGCCCCTACGAGCAGTACTTC. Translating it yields CAWSVRGGWGPYEQYF. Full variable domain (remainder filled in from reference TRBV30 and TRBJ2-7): SQTIHQWPATLVQPVGSPLSLECTVEGTSNPNLYWYRQAAGRGLQLLFYSVGIGQISSEVPQNLSASRPQDRQFILSSKKLLLSDSGFYLCAWSVRGGWGPYEQYFGPGTRLTVT.

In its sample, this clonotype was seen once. The CDR3 region has the DNA TGCAGCGTCGCCCGGGCGGAGACCCAGTACTTC. It codes for CSVARAETQYF. This chain connects TRBV29-1 to TRBJ2-5; D is unresolved. The CDR3 length is 11 residues. The V end was cut by 6 bases, the J end by 5 bases, with 10 bases between. The germline gives CDR1 SQVTM, CDR2 ANQGSEA.

The CDR3 DNA reads TGCAGCGTACCGAGGGGAACCTCTGCTGGAGAGCAGTACTTC. Its protein product is CSVPRGTSAGEQYF. The chain uses TRBV29-1 and TRBJ2-7; D possibly matches TRBD1 or TRBD2 (5 bases each). The length of the CDR3 is 14 residues. Trimming removed 6 bases at V and 7 bases at J, with 22 bases between. In germline, CDR1 is SQVTM, CDR2 ANQGSEA.